Listed here are 20 T cell receptor beta chains from one sample, sequenced in a study of blood T cell repertoires in COVID-19. The table came from immunoSEQ multiplex PCR; TCRdb's copy has only in-frame clones and leaves some out. The data contain about 230,000 clones, around four fifths of them singletons. The sample comprised peripheral blood. The receptors shown here come from a man aged 35-49 years with acute or convalescent COVID-19.

This clone has a handful of counts. The chain is built from TRBV3-1 (or the pseudogene TRBV3-2) and TRBJ1-4; TRBD1 matches 10 bases. The CDR3 loop spans 16 amino acids. Trimming at V came to 0 bases and at J to 8 bases, leaving 6 bases not matched to a gene. CDR1 is LGHDT, CDR2 YNNKEL, per germline (reference sequence). CDR3 loop: CASSQDTGQGPEKLFF. CDR3 nucleotides: TGTGCCAGCAGCCAAGATACGGGACAGGGGCCCGAAAAACTGTTTTTT.

This chain connects TRBV6-2 or TRBV6-3 to TRBJ2-1; a weak D match, TRBD1 (6 bases). V lost 6 bases and J lost 7, with 10 bases in between. The V gene's germline CDR1 is MNHEY and CDR2 SVGEGT. This CDR3 spans 12 amino acids. CDR3 region: CASSWTVNEQFF. DNA for the CDR3: TGTGCCAGCAGCTGGACAGTTAATGAGCAGTTCTTC.

J is TRBJ1-1 and V is TRBV19, with D hard to call. CDR3 length: 14 amino acids. Per the germline V gene, CDR1 is LNHDA and CDR2 is SQIVND (reference sequence). V dropped 7 bases and J dropped 5 bases, with 17 bases sitting between them. CDR3 DNA: TGTGCCAGTACCCCGAGAGTCCCGAGGACTGAAGCTTTCTTT. Its translation is CASTPRVPRTEAFF.

The V gene is TRBV9, the J gene TRBJ2-3, with D tentatively TRBD1 (6 bases). CDR3 length equals 16 residues. The V gene lost 0 bases and the J gene lost 2 bases, with 13 bases spanning the gap. Germline loops: CDR1 SGDLS, CDR2 YYNGEE. CDR3: CASSVAPAGATDTQYF. For the CDR3, the DNA is TGTGCCAGCAGCGTAGCTCCGGCAGGGGCCACAGATACGCAGTATTTT. Filled out from reference TRBV9 and TRBJ2-3, the complete variable domain reads DSGVTQTPKHLITATGQRVTLRCSPRSGDLSVYWYQQSLDQGLQFLIQYYNGEERAKGNILERFSAQQFPDLHSELNLSSLELGDSALYFCASSVAPAGATDTQYFGPGTRLTVL.

The V call is TRBV6-5, the J call TRBJ2-1; 11 bases are shared with TRBD1. The junction had 8 bases not matched to a gene; V was cut back by 5 bases and J by 8 bases. Germline V CDR1 and CDR2: MNHEY, SVGAGI. The CDR3 totals 15 residues. DNA for the CDR3: TGTGCCAGCAGTACCGGGACAGGGGGTTCCCATGAGCAGTTCTTC. Its translation is CASSTGTGGSHEQFF.

V usage is TRBV5-1 and J usage is TRBJ2-1; the D gene is possibly TRBD2 (6 bases). Between the trimmed V and J ends, which lost 0 bases and 7 bases, there was a span of 14 bases. The CDR3 covers 15 residues. Germline CDR1 is SGHRS and CDR2 is YFSETQ. CDR3 sequence reads: CASSLAPGVGNEQFF. In DNA form, the CDR3 reads TGCGCCAGCAGCTTGGCCCCGGGAGTTGGGAATGAGCAGTTCTTC. Full variable domain (remainder filled in from reference TRBV5-1 and TRBJ2-1): KAGVTQTPRYLIKTRGQQVTLSCSPISGHRSVSWYQQTPGQGLQFLFEYFSETQRNKGNFPGRFSGRQFSNSRSEMNVSTLELGDSALYLCASSLAPGVGNEQFFGPGTRLTVL.

The sample holds one count of this clone. Germline is not matched at one junction end, which may reflect a read error. The chain has TRBV7-9 and TRBJ1-3, with D perhaps TRBD1 (5 bases). The germline V gene has CDR1 SEHNR and CDR2 FQNEAQ (reference sequence). The CDR3 is 16 amino acids. CDR3 region: CASSKILDNSGNAIYF. Written as DNA, the CDR3 is TGTGCCAGCAGCAAAATATTGGACAATTCAGGAAACGCCATATATTTT.

This rearrangement joins TRBV5-1 to TRBJ2-5; D gene ambiguous. There are 13 residues in the CDR3. From germline, CDR1 is SGHRS and CDR2 YFSETQ. The germline V and J ends were trimmed by 6 bases and 5 bases, with 14 bases remaining between them. CDR3 in DNA: TGCGCCAGCATGTCTTTGAGGAGCGAGACCCAGTACTTC. Amino acid sequence: CASMSLRSETQYF.

The rearrangement links TRBV7-2 to TRBJ2-3, with D possibly being TRBD1 (5 bases). V gave up 6 bases and J gave up 3 bases, with 19 bases separating them. This CDR3 spans 16 amino acids. Looked up from germline, CDR1 is SGHTA and CDR2 is FQGNSA. The CDR3 region has the DNA TGTGCCAGCAGTACGGGTCAGGGATATGGGACAGATACGCAGTATTTT. Its translation: CASSTGQGYGTDTQYF.

This chain uses TRBV5-5 with TRBJ1-2; the D gene is possibly TRBD1 (6 bases). Germline-derived CDR1 and CDR2 are SGHKS and YYEKEE (reference sequence). The ends were cut back, 5 bases at V and 8 bases at J, with 16 bases in the middle. This CDR3 has 13 residues. In DNA form, the CDR3 reads TGTGCCAGCAGTACAACAGGGTACTGGGGCTACACCTTC. Translated, it gives CASSTTGYWGYTF.

The rearrangement joins TRBV7-9 to TRBJ1-1; no definite D call. V shed 3 bases and J shed 4 bases, with 9 bases lying between them. The CDR3 totals 13 residues. Per the germline V gene, CDR1 is SEHNR and CDR2 is FQNEAQ (reference sequence). CDR3 protein: CASSFEGGTEAFF. CDR3 sequence (DNA): TGTGCCAGCAGCTTCGAGGGAGGCACTGAAGCTTTCTTT.

This chain connects TRBV11-2 to TRBJ2-5; D is possibly TRBD2 (5 bases). This CDR3 is built from 14 residues. Trimming took 5 bases from V and 5 from J, leaving 15 bases between them. The germline V gene has CDR1 SGHAT and CDR2 FQNNGV. The CDR3: CASSRGPTQETQYF. The CDR3 DNA is TGTGCCAGCAGCCGCGGGCCCACCCAGGAGACCCAGTACTTC. The variable domain in full, with the rest retrieved from reference TRBV11-2 and TRBJ2-5, is EAGVAQSPRYKIIEKRQSVAFWCNPISGHATLYWYQQILGQGPKLLIQFQNNGVVDDSQLPKDRFSAERLKGVDSTLKIQPAKLEDSAVYLCASSRGPTQETQYFGPGTRLLVL.

V and J are TRBV19 and TRBJ2-3; TRBD2 matches at 15 bases. Germline trimming cut 2 bases from V and 5 bases from J; bases unmatched to any gene: 14. This CDR3 is built from 20 residues. Germline values: CDR1 LNHDA, CDR2 SQIVND (reference sequence). CDR3 amino acids: CASSIRPGLAGGSRGDTQYF. In nucleotides, the CDR3 is TGTGCCAGTAGTATAAGGCCGGGACTAGCGGGAGGCAGCCGTGGAGATACGCAGTATTTT.

The chain is built from TRBV7-6 and TRBJ2-1; D is ambiguous. Per the germline V gene, CDR1 is SGHVS and CDR2 is FNYEAQ. The CDR3 extends over 14 amino acids. The V gene lost 2 bases and the J gene lost 5 bases, with 10 bases spanning the gap. The CDR3, as DNA: TGTGCCAGCAGCTTATTCCAACTCGACAATGAGCAGTTCTTC. This encodes CASSLFQLDNEQFF.

The chain couples TRBV6-4 to TRBJ2-4; weak D call: TRBD1 (5 bases). Germline assignment: CDR1 MRHNA and CDR2 SNTAGT. The CDR3 runs 14 residues. Trimming removed 2 bases from V and 4 bases from J, with 9 bases in between. The chain's CDR3 is CASSDGRTKNIQYF. DNA of the CDR3: TGTGCCAGCAGTGACGGTCGGACAAAAAACATTCAGTACTTC.

The chain couples TRBV12-5 to TRBJ1-1; the match to TRBD1 covers 12 bases. The germline CDR1 and CDR2 sequences are LGHNT and FRNRAP. The CDR3 spans 17 residues. Trimming at V came to 5 bases and at J to 4 bases, leaving 11 bases not matched to a gene. The CDR3 loop is CASGTTGQGAGGTEAFF. CDR3 bases: TGTGCTAGTGGTACGACGGGACAGGGGGCAGGTGGCACTGAAGCTTTCTTT.

A single count supports this clone. The V call is TRBV6-5, the J call TRBJ2-2; D is ambiguous. V was trimmed by 8 bases and J by 4 bases, leaving 14 bases between them. CDR1 and CDR2 (germline): MNHEY, SVGAGI. This CDR3 has 14 residues. The CDR3 loop reads CASLQAGRTGELFF. In nucleotides, the CDR3 is TGTGCCAGCCTCCAGGCAGGTCGCACCGGGGAGCTGTTTTTT.

The chain recombines TRBV30 with TRBJ1-4; possibly TRBD1 for D (5 bases). Looked up from germline, CDR1 is GTSNPN and CDR2 is SVGIG (reference sequence). CDR3 length equals 14 residues. V was shortened by 7 bases and J by 0 bases, with 12 bases between the two germline ends. In DNA, the CDR3 is TGTGCCTCCTTGGGGCCCTCAACTAATGAAAAACTGTTTTTT. This translates into CASLGPSTNEKLFF.

This chain uses TRBV19 with TRBJ1-5; 10 bases match TRBD1. Germline CDR1 LNHDA, CDR2 SQIVND (reference sequence). This CDR3 is built from 16 residues. V trimming: 6 bases; J trimming: 4 bases; junction bases outside the gene matches: 9. DNA of the CDR3: TGTGCCAGTAGCCAGGACAGGGGGGAACCTAATCAGCCCCAGCATTTT. Protein product: CASSQDRGEPNQPQHF.

The chain links TRBV19 to TRBJ2-7, with unresolved D. Germline loops: CDR1 LNHDA, CDR2 SQIVND (reference sequence). This CDR3 contains 15 residues. The ends were cut back, 1 base at V and 2 bases at J, with 12 bases in the middle. The CDR3 bases are TGTGCCAGTAGTATAGTCTCCGGGTTCACCTACGAGCAGTACTTC. Translated, it gives CASSIVSGFTYEQYF.